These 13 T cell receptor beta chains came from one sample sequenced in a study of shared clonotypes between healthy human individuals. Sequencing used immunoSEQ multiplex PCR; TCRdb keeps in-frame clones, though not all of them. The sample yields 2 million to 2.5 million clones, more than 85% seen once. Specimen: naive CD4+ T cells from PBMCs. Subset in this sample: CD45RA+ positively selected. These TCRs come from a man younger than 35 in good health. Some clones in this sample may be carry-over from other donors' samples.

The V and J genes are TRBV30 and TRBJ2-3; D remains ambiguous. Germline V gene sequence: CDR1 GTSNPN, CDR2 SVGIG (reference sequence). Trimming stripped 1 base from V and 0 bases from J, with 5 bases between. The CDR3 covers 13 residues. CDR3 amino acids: CAWSEDSTDTQYF. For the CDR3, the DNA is TGTGCCTGGAGTGAGGACAGCACAGATACGCAGTATTTT.

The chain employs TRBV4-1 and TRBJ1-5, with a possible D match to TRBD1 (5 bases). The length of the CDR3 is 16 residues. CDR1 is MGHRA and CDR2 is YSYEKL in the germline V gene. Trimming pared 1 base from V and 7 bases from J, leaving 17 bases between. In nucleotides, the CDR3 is TGCGCCAGCAGCCAAGGAACAGGAACCTCATCCCAGCCCCAGCATTTT. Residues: CASSQGTGTSSQPQHF.

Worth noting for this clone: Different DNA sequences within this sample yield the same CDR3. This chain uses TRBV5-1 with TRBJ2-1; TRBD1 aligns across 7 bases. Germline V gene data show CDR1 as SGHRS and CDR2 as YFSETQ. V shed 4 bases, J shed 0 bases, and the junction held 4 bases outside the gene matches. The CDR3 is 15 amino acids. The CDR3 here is CASSPGQSSYNEQFF. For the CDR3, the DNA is TGCGCCAGCAGCCCGGGACAGAGCTCCTACAATGAGCAGTTCTTC.

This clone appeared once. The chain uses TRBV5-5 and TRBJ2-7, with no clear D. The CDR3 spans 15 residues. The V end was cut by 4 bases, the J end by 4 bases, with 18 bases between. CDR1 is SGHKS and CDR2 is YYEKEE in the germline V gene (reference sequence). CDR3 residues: CASSAGPGRSYEQYF. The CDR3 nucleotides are TGTGCCAGCAGCGCAGGCCCGGGCAGAAGTTACGAGCAGTACTTC.

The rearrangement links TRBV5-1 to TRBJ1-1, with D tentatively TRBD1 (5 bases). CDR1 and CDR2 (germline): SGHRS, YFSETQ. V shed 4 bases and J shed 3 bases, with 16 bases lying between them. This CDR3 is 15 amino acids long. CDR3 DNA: TGCGCCAGCAGCCAAACCCCCGGGGGGGACACTGAAGCTTTCTTT. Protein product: CASSQTPGGDTEAFF.

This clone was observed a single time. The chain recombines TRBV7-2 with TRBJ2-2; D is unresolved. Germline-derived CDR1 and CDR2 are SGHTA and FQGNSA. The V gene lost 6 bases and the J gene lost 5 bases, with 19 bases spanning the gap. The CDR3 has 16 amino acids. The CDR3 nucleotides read TGTGCCAGCAGTCTAATGGACCCCTCCGTGACCGGGGAGCTGTTTTTT. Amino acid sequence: CASSLMDPSVTGELFF.

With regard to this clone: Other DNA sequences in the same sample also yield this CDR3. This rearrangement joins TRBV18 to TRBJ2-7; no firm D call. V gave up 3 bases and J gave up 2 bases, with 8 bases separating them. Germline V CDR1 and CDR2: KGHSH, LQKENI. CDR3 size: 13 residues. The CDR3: CASSPDAAYEQYF. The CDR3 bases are TGTGCCAGCTCACCCGATGCGGCCTACGAGCAGTACTTC.

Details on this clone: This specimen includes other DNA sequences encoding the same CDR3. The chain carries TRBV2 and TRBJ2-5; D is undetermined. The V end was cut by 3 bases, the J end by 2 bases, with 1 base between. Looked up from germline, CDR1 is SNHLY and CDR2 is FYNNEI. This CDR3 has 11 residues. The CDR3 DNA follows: TGTGCCAGCAGTGAGCAAGAGACCCAGTACTTC. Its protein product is CASSEQETQYF.

The chain's CDR3 is CASSETGGSYGYTF. The CDR3 nucleotides are TGCGCCAGCAGCGAGACAGGGGGATCCTATGGCTACACCTTC. The chain employs TRBV5-1 and TRBJ1-2, with 9 nucleotides matching TRBD1. The junction had 5 bases not matched to a gene; V was cut back by 4 bases and J by 4 bases. CDR1 is SGHRS, CDR2 YFSETQ, per germline. CDR3 length equals 14 residues.

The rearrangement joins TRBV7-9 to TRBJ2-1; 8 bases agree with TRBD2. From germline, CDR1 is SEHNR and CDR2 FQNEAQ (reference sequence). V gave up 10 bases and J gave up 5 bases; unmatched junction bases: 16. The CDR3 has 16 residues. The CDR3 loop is CAIRPRLTSANNEQFF. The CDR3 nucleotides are TGTGCCATCCGCCCACGTTTGACTAGCGCAAACAATGAGCAGTTCTTC.

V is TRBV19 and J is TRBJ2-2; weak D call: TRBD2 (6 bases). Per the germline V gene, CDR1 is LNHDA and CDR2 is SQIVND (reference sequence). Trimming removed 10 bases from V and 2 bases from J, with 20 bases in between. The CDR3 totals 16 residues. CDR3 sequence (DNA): TGTGCCACCCGGGATGGGCTAGCGCGAAACACCGGGGAGCTGTTTTTT. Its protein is CATRDGLARNTGELFF.

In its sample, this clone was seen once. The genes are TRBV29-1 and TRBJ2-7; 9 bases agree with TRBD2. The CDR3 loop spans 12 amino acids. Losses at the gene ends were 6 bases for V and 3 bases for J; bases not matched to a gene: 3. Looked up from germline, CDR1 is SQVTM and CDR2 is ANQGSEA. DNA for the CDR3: TGCAGCGTCATGACTAGCGGCTACGAGCAGTACTTC. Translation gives CSVMTSGYEQYF.

The CDR3 sequence: CASSLDNRAGELFF. The CDR3 DNA reads TGTGCCAGCAGCTTGGATAATAGGGCCGGGGAGCTGTTTTTT. The chain recombines TRBV5-5 with TRBJ2-2; D remains unclear. Germline V gives CDR1 SGHKS, CDR2 YYEKEE (reference sequence). The V end lost 0 bases, the J end lost 6 bases, and 9 bases lay between the germline ends. This CDR3 is 14 amino acids long.